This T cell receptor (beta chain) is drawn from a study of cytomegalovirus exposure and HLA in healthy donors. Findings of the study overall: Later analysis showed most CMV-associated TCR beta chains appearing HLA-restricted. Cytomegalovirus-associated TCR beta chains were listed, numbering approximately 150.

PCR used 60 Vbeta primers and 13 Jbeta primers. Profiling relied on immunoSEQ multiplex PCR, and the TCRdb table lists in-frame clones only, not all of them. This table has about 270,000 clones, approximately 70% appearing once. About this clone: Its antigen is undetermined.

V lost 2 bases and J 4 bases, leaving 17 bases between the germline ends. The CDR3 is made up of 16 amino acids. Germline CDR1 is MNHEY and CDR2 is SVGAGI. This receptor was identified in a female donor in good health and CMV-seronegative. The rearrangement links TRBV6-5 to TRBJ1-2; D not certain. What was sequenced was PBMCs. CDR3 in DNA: TGTGCCAGCAGTTACAACCGACTCGACTATGGCTATGGCTACACCTTC. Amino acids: CASSYNRLDYGYGYTF.